What follows are 9 T cell receptor beta chains derived from one specimen sequenced in a study of cytomegalovirus exposure and HLA in healthy donors. PCR used 60 Vbeta primers and 13 Jbeta primers. Generated by immunoSEQ multiplex PCR, the TCRdb table keeps only in-frame clones and is missing some. The profile shows 150,000 to 200,000 clones, about four fifths of them singletons. The source material was PBMCs. The receptor set was obtained from a woman aged 45-65 years in good health and CMV-seronegative.

The chain employs TRBV6-1 and TRBJ1-3; D is uncertain. V was cut by 6 bases and J by 1 base, with 4 bases left in between. The CDR3 is made up of 12 amino acids. CDR1 is MNHNS and CDR2 is SASEGT in the germline V gene. In nucleotides, the CDR3 is TGTGCCAGCAGGGAGTCTGGAAACACCATATATTTT. Amino acid sequence: CASRESGNTIYF.

V gene TRBV29-1 combines with J gene TRBJ1-1; D gene ambiguous. V lost 5 bases to trimming and J lost 0 bases, with 7 bases between them. CDR3 length: 12 amino acids. From germline, CDR1 is SQVTM and CDR2 ANQGSEA. CDR3 loop: CSVQYMNTEAFF. The CDR3 bases are TGCAGCGTTCAATACATGAACACTGAAGCTTTCTTT.

J is TRBJ1-2 and V is TRBV2, with a weak D call TRBD1 (6 bases). V was shortened by 6 bases and J by 1 base, with 12 bases between the two germline ends. CDR3 length: 14 amino acids. Germline V gives CDR1 SNHLY, CDR2 FYNNEI. The DNA of the CDR3 is TGTGCCAGCAGCGTACAGGGCATTAACTATGGCTACACCTTC. Its protein product is CASSVQGINYGYTF.

The gene calls are TRBV29-1 and TRBJ2-7; D perhaps matches TRBD1 (5 bases). This CDR3 is built from 13 residues. V lost 4 bases and J 0 bases, leaving 10 bases between the germline ends. Germline V gene data show CDR1 as SQVTM and CDR2 as ANQGSEA. CDR3 region: CSVGQLNSYEQYF. CDR3 nucleotide sequence: TGCAGCGTTGGACAGCTAAACTCCTACGAGCAGTACTTC.

The J gene is TRBJ1-2, the V gene TRBV28; possible D gene TRBD1, 5 bases. With 4 bases removed from V and 7 bases from J, the gap between germline ends came to 13 bases. Per germline, CDR1 MDHEN and CDR2 SYDVKM. The CDR3 is made up of 13 amino acids. The CDR3 reads CASSSDSPPGYTF. As DNA, the CDR3 is TGTGCCAGCAGTTCTGACAGCCCCCCTGGCTACACCTTC.

The chain uses TRBV27 and TRBJ1-2; D is perhaps TRBD1 (6 bases). CDR3 length: 14 amino acids. Germline CDR1 and CDR2: MNHEY and SMNVEV (reference sequence). With 6 bases removed from V and 2 bases from J, the gap between germline ends came to 13 bases. The CDR3 loop reads CASRLQGTNYGYTF. In nucleotides, the CDR3 is TGTGCCAGCAGGTTACAGGGCACGAACTATGGCTACACCTTC.

The chain carries TRBV28 and TRBJ1-5; 7 nucleotides line up with TRBD1. V was pared by 3 bases and J by 4 bases, with 6 bases of the junction left unmatched. Per germline, CDR1 MDHEN and CDR2 SYDVKM. The CDR3 contains 15 residues. For the CDR3, the DNA is TGTGCCAGCAGTTTCCAACAGGGGAGTAATCAGCCCCAGCATTTT. This gives the protein CASSFQQGSNQPQHF.

The chain employs TRBV18 and TRBJ2-7, with 7 bases identical to TRBD1. Trimming took 6 bases from V and 3 from J; bases not matched to a gene: 5. Germline CDR1 reads KGHSH; CDR2 reads LQKENI. The CDR3 is 13 amino acids. The CDR3 coding sequence is TGTGCCAGCTCCCGACAGGGTGTCTACGAGCAGTACTTC. Its protein product is CASSRQGVYEQYF. The full variable domain, completed using reference TRBV18 and TRBJ2-7, is NAGVMQNPRHLVRRRGQEARLRCSPMKGHSHVYWYRQLPEEGLKFMVYLQKENIIDESGMPKERFSAEFPKEGPSILRIQQVVRGDSAAYFCASSRQGVYEQYFGPGTRLTVT.

The chain couples TRBV28 to TRBJ1-5; 7 nucleotides match TRBD1. V dropped 8 bases and J dropped 7; count of bases not matched to a gene: 8. From germline, CDR1 is MDHEN and CDR2 SYDVKM. The CDR3 consists of 13 residues. The CDR3 DNA reads as TGTGCCAGCCTAGGGGGCCTCAGGCAGCCCCAGCATTTT. Translating gives CASLGGLRQPQHF.